This TCR beta chain comes out of a study of regulatory T cells in long-lasting Graves disease. The CDR3 totals 15 residues. CDR1 LNHDA and CDR2 SQIVND come from the germline V gene (reference sequence). V gave up 7 bases and J gave up 0 bases, with 15 bases separating them. Sequencing libraries for TCR beta were prepared with iRepertoire HTBI primers and Arm-PCR of CDR3 regions. TCRdb independently ran MiXCR on the multiplex PCR reads; one entry per CDR3 protein. The sample lists approximately 400,000 distinct CDR3 sequences, approximately 25% occurring once. Sample time point: persistent/refractory GD, antithyroid drugs over 5 years with positive TRAb. Preparation of the TCR library used RNA extracted from PBMCs. Clinicians diagnosed Graves' disease using American Thyroid Association guidelines.

This clonotype was sampled from a woman aged 40 to 55 with Graves disease. The sample was peripheral blood mononuclear cells (PBMCs), taken when the disease was refractory, from a patient treated with antithyroid drugs. The chain uses TRBV19 and TRBJ1-2; D is perhaps TRBD1 (5 bases). The CDR3 protein is CASTLLRGSNYGYTF. The CDR3, as DNA: TGTGCCAGTACCCTTTTGCGGGGCTCTAACTATGGCTACACCTTC.